Reported below is one TCR beta chain. What it binds is unknown. This sample is part of a study of graft-versus-host responses after intestinal transplantation. Study-level background: As for transplant type, recipients had multivisceral, liver-intestinal, or isolated intestinal grafts. Once they had received anti-thymocyte globulin induction, all recipients took tacrolimus and steroids for approximately three years.

This table comes from immunoSEQ multiplex PCR, and its TCRdb copy is limited to in-frame clones, with some not included. The sample records 35,000 to 40,000 clones, around 90% being singletons. The authors processed graft tissue to release intraepithelial and lamina propria lymphocytes. V lost 3 bases to trimming and J lost 1 base; unmatched junction nucleotides: 6. CDR1 SGHDN and CDR2 FVKESK come from the germline V gene. The CDR3 consists of 18 residues. Findings and caveats of the study: Researchers found GvH clones in recipient marrow, and some showed up first in ileum or blood. The study associated peak circulating GvH clone levels with early post-transplant HvG declines.

This sequence was found in a human patient who received an intestinal transplant, so some T cells may come from the graft donor. The specimen comprised ileum tissue, sampled roughly 200 days after intestinal transplant. The chain combines TRBV14 with TRBJ2-2; 12 nucleotides agree with TRBD2. For the CDR3, the DNA is TGTGCCAGCAGCCATAGGACTAGCGGGGCCTGGAACACCGGGGAGCTGTTTTTT. Translated: CASSHRTSGAWNTGELFF. Together with reference TRBV14 and TRBJ2-2, the CDR3 gives the full variable domain: EAGVTQFPSHSVIEKGQTVTLRCDPISGHDNLYWYRRVMGKEIKFLLHFVKESKQDESGMPNNRFLAERTGGTYSTLKVQPAELEDSGVYFCASSHRTSGAWNTGELFFGEGSRLTVL.